The clone carrying this T cell receptor (beta chain) was seen repeatedly, ten times or more. This specimen comes from a study of T cell repertoires in cytomegalovirus infection. TCRdb redid the calling of the reads with MiXCR, one entry per CDR3 protein. This table has 300,000 to 400,000 distinct CDR3 sequences, 9.5% appearing once. Material: PBMCs. The origin of this receptor is a human donor in good health (CMV status not recorded). Some clones in this sample may be carry-over from other donors' samples.

CDR3 sequence reads: CASSPNRGLSEQYF. The CDR3 DNA is TGTGCCAGCAGCCCGAACAGGGGACTCTCCGAGCAGTACTTC. This chain uses TRBV12-3 or TRBV12-4 with TRBJ2-7; the D gene is possibly TRBD1 (7 bases). Trimming removed 6 bases from V and 6 bases from J, with 18 bases in between. The length of the CDR3 is 14 residues.